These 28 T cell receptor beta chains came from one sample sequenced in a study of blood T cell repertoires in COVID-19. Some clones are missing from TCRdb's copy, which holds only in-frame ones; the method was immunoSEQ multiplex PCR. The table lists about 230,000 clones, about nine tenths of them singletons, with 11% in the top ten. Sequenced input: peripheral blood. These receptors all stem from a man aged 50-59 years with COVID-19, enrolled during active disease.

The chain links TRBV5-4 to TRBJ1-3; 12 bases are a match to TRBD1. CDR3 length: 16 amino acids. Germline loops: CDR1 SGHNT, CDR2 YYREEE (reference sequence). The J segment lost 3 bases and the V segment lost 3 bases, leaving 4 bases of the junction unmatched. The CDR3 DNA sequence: TGTGCCAGCAGCTCCCGGGACAGGGGGCTTGGAAACACCATATATTTT. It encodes CASSSRDRGLGNTIYF.

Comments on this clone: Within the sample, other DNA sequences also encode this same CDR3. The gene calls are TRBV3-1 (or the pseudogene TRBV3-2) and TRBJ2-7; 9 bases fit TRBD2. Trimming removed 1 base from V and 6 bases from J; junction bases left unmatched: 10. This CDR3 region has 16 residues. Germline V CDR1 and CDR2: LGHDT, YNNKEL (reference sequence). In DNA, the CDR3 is TGTGCCAGCAGCCAAGTACGCGGCGGGAGGGCGGGCGAGCAGTACTTC. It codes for CASSQVRGGRAGEQYF.

CDR3 coding DNA: TGTGCCAGCAGCTTAGTCGGACAGGGAGTTTCAGATACGCAGTATTTT. As protein: CASSLVGQGVSDTQYF. J is TRBJ2-3 and V is TRBV7-9, with 8 bases that match TRBD1. Germline CDR1 reads SEHNR; CDR2 reads FQNEAQ (reference sequence). CDR3 length: 16 amino acids. With V trimmed by 1 base and J by 4 bases, 7 bases remained unmatched. Supplemented by reference TRBV7-9 and TRBJ2-3, the full variable domain reads DTGVSQNPRHKITKRGQNVTFRCDPISEHNRLYWYRQTLGQGPEFLTYFQNEAQLEKSRLLSDRFSAERPKGSFSTLEIQRTEQGDSAMYLCASSLVGQGVSDTQYFGPGTRLTVL.

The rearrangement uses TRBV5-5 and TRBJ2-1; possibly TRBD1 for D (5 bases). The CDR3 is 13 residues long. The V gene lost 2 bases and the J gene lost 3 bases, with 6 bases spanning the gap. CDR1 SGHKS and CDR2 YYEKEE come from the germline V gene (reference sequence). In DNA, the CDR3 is TGTGCCAGCAGCTTAGACAGCTACAATGAGCAGTTCTTC. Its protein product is CASSLDSYNEQFF.

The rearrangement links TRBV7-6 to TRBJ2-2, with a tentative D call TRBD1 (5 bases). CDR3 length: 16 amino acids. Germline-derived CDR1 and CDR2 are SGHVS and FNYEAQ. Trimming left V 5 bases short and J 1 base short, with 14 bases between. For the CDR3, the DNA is TGTGCCAGCAGCCCAAGCTTAGGACAGAACACCGGGGAGCTGTTTTTT. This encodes CASSPSLGQNTGELFF.

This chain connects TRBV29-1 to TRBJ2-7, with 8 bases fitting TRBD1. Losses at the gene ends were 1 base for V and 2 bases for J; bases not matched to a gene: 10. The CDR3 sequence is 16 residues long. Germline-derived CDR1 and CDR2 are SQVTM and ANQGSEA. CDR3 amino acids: CSVEGGVTGVAYEQYF. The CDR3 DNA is TGCAGCGTTGAAGGTGGTGTGACAGGGGTAGCCTACGAGCAGTACTTC.

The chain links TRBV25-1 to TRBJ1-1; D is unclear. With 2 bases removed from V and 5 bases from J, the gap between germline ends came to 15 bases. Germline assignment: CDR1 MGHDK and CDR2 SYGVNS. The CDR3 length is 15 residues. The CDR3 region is CASSEDEVVLTEAFF. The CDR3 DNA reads TGTGCCAGCAGTGAAGACGAGGTGGTGTTGACTGAAGCTTTCTTT.

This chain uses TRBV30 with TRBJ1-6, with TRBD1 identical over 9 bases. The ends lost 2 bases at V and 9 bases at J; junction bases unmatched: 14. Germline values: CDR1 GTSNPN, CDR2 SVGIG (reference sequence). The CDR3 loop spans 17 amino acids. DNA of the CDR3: TGTGCCTGGAGTCGCCCAGCCCACAGGGGGCGGTTTTCACCCCTCCACTTT. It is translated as CAWSRPAHRGRFSPLHF.

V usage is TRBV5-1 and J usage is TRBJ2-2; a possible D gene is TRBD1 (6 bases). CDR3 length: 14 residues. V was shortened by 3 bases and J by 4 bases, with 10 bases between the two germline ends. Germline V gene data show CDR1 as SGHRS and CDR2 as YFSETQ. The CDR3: CASSSEGGTGELFF. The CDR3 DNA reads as TGCGCCAGCAGCTCGGAAGGGGGCACCGGGGAGCTGTTTTTT.

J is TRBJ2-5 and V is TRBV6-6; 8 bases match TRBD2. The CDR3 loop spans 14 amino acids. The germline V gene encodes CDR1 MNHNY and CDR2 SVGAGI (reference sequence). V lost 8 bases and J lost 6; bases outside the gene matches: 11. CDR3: CASRGGREDQTQYF. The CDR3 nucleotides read TGTGCCAGCCGGGGGGGGCGGGAAGATCAGACCCAGTACTTC.

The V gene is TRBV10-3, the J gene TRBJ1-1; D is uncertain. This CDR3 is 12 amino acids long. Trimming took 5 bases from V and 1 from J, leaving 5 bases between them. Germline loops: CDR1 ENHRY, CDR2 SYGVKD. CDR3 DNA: TGTGCCATCAGTCGGGAGAACACTGAAGCTTTCTTT. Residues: CAISRENTEAFF.

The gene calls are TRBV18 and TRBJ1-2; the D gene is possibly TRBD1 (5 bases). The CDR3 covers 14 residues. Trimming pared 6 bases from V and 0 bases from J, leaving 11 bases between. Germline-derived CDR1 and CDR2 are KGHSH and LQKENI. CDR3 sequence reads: CASSPGLTNYGYTF. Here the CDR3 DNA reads TGTGCCAGCTCCCCGGGACTCACTAACTATGGCTACACCTTC.

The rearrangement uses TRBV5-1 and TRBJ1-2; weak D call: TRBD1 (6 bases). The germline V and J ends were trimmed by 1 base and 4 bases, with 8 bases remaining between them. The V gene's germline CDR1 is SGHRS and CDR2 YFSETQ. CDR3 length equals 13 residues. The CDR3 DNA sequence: TGCGCCAGCAGCTTGTCAGGGGCCTATGGCTACACCTTC. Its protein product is CASSLSGAYGYTF.

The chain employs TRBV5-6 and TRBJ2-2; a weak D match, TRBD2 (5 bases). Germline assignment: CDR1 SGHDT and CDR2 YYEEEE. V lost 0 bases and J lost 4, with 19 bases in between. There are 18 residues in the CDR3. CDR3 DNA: TGTGCCAGCAGCTTGGCCACTCTAGCTGGGCAGAGCACCGGGGAGCTGTTTTTT. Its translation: CASSLATLAGQSTGELFF.

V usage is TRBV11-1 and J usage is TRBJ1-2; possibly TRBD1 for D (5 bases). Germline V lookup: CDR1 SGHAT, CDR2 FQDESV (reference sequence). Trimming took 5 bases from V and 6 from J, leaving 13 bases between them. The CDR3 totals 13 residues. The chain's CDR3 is CASSRTGSDGYTF. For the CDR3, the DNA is TGTGCCAGCAGCCGAACAGGATCCGATGGCTACACCTTC.

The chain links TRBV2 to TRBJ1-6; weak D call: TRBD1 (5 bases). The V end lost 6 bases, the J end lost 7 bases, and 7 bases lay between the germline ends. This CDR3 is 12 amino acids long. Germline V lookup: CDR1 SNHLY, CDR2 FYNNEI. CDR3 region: CASREGNSPLHF. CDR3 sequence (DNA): TGTGCCAGCAGGGAGGGGAATTCACCCCTCCACTTT.

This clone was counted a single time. The DNA for the CDR3 is TGTGCCAGCACCCGGGACAGGGGCGGAGGGGGCTACACCTTC. It yields the protein CASTRDRGGGGYTF. J is TRBJ1-2 and V is TRBV6-5; TRBD1 matches 10 bases. Germline-derived CDR1 and CDR2 are MNHEY and SVGAGI. V lost 7 bases to trimming and J lost 8 bases; unmatched junction nucleotides: 10. This CDR3 contains 14 residues.

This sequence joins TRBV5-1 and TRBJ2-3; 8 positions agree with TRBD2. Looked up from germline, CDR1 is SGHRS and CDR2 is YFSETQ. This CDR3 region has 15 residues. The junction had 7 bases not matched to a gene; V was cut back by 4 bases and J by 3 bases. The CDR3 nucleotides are TGCGCCAGCAGCCAGGTAGCGGGGTCGACAGATACGCAGTATTTT. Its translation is CASSQVAGSTDTQYF.

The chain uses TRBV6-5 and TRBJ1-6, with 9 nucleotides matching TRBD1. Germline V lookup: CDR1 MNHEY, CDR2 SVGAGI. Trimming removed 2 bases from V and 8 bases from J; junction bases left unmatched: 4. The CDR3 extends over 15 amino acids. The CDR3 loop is CASSYGQGPYSPLHF. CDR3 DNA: TGTGCCAGCAGTTACGGACAGGGGCCGTATTCACCCCTCCACTTT.

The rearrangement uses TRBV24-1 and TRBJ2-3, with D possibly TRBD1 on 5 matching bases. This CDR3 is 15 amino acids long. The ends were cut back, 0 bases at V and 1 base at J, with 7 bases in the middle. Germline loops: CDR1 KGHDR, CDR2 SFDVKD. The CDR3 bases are TGTGCCACCAGTGATTTGAGCAGGGGCACAGATACGCAGTATTTT. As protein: CATSDLSRGTDTQYF.

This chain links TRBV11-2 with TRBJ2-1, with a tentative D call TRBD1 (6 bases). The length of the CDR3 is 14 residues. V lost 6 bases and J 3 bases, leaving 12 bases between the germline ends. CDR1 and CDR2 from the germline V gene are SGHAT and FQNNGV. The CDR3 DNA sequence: TGTGCCAGCAGTCCGACAGGATACTACAATGAGCAGTTCTTC. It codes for CASSPTGYYNEQFF.

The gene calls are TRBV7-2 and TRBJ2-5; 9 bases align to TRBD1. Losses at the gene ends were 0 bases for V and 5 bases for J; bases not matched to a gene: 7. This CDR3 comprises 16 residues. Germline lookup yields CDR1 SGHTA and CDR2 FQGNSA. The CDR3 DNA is TGTGCCAGCAGCTTAGCGCTAAGGGACAGGGTGGAGACCCAGTACTTC. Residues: CASSLALRDRVETQYF.

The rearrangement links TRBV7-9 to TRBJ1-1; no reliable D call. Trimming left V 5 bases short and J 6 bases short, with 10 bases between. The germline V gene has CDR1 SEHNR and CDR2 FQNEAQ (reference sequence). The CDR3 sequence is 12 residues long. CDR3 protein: CASSRRESEAFF. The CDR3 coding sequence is TGTGCCAGCAGCCGCCGGGAGTCTGAAGCTTTCTTT.

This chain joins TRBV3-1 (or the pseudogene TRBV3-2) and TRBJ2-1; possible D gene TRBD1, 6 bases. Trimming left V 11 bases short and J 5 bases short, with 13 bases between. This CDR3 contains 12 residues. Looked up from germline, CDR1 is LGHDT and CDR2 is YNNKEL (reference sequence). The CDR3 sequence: CASQRGNNEQFF. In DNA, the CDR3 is TGTGCCTCCCAGAGGGGGAACAATGAGCAGTTCTTC.

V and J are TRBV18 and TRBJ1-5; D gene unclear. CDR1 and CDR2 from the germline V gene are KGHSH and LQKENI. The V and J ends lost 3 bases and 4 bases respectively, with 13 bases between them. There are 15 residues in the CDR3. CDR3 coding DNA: TGTGCCAGCTCACCGGCGGGGAACGCTAATCAGCCCCAGCATTTT. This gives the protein CASSPAGNANQPQHF.

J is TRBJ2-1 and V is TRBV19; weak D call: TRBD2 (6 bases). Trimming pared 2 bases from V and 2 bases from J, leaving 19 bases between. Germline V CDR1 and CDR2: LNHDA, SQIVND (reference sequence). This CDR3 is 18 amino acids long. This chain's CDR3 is CASSIRGPAGRPYNEQFF. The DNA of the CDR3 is TGTGCCAGTAGTATAAGGGGCCCCGCGGGGAGACCCTACAATGAGCAGTTCTTC.

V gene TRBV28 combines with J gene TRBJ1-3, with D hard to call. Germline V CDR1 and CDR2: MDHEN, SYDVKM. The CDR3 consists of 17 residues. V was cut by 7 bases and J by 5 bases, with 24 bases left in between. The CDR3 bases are TGTGCCAGCACGGGAAGAAAAGCAGACCCGTCAAGAAACACCATATATTTT. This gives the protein CASTGRKADPSRNTIYF. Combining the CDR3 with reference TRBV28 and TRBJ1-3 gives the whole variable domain DVKVTQSSRYLVKRTGEKVFLECVQDMDHENMFWYRQDPGLGLRLIYFSYDVKMKEKGDIPEGYSVSREKKERFSLILESASTNQTSMYLCASTGRKADPSRNTIYFGEGSWLTVV.

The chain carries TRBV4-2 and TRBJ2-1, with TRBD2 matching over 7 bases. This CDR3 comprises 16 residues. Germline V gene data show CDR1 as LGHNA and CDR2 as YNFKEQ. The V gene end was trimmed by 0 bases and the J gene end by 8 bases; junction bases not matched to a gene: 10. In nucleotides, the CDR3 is TGTGCCAGCAGCCAAGAGAAGCGGGGACTCTTAGATGAGCAGTTCTTC. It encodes CASSQEKRGLLDEQFF.